These T cell receptor beta chains were read from a single sample in a study of T cells in Graves' hyperthyroidism and ophthalmopathy. Each CDR3 protein gets one entry after TCRdb re-called the multiplex PCR reads with MiXCR. The sample includes a few hundred thousand distinct CDR3 sequences, roughly 15% of them seen just once. The sample taken for sequencing was blood. The receptors shown here come from a woman between 40 and 55 years old with Graves' hyperthyroidism that later progressed to Graves' ophthalmopathy. CDR3s include the opening cysteine and the closing phenylalanine or tryptophan. Each record gives: clone size, D gene, J gene, V gene, CDR3 protein, CDR3 DNA. D genes are given only for firm matches. Clone sizes are given selectively: once, few, many, or a class where the clone is expanded.

clone size: many
D gene: .
J gene: TRBJ1-1
V gene: TRBV6-1
CDR3 protein: CASSELRDFPTSNTEAFF
CDR3 DNA: TGTGCCAGCAGTGAATTACGGGATTTCCCCACATCGAACACTGAAGCTTTCTTT

clone size: .
D gene: .
J gene: TRBJ2-1
V gene: TRBV19
CDR3 protein: CASSSIYNEQFF
CDR3 DNA: TGTGCCAGTAGTTCCATCTACAATGAGCAGTTCTTC

clone size: .
D gene: .
J gene: TRBJ1-2
V gene: TRBV6-5
CDR3 protein: CASSEMQKWVNYGYTF
CDR3 DNA: TGTGCCAGCAGCGAAATGCAGAAGTGGGTTAACTATGGCTACACCTTC

clone size: many
D gene: TRBD2
J gene: TRBJ2-7
V gene: TRBV9
CDR3 protein: CASSPTGTRAYEQYF
CDR3 DNA: TGTGCCAGCAGCCCAACCGGGACTAGGGCCTACGAGCAGTACTTC

clone size: many
D gene: .
J gene: TRBJ1-6
V gene: TRBV12-3/TRBV12-4
CDR3 protein: CASSLGRGGNSPLHF
CDR3 DNA: TGTGCCAGCAGTTTAGGTCGGGGTGGTAATTCACCCCTCCACTTT

clone size: many
D gene: .
J gene: TRBJ2-7
V gene: TRBV5-1
CDR3 protein: CASSWTVNYEQYF
CDR3 DNA: TGCGCCAGCAGCTGGACAGTTAACTACGAGCAGTACTTC

clone size: many
D gene: .
J gene: TRBJ1-1
V gene: TRBV7-2
CDR3 protein: CASSFGITEAFF
CDR3 DNA: TGTGCCAGCAGCTTCGGGATCACTGAAGCTTTCTTT

clone size: few
D gene: .
J gene: TRBJ2-4
V gene: TRBV4-2
CDR3 protein: CASSQGVESGNIQYF
CDR3 DNA: TGTGCCAGCAGCCAAGGCGTTGAGTCCGGAAACATTCAGTACTTC

clone size: many
D gene: TRBD1
J gene: TRBJ2-7
V gene: TRBV27
CDR3 protein: CASRTSGTGLTYEQYF
CDR3 DNA: TGTGCCAGCAGAACTTCCGGGACAGGTCTCACCTACGAGCAGTACTTC

clone size: many
D gene: .
J gene: TRBJ2-1
V gene: TRBV3-1
CDR3 protein: CASSQEVGYNEQFF
CDR3 DNA: TGTGCCAGCAGCCAAGAGGTCGGGTACAATGAGCAGTTCTTC

clone size: many
D gene: .
J gene: TRBJ2-7
V gene: TRBV30
CDR3 protein: CAWGVTPYEQYF
CDR3 DNA: TGTGCCTGGGGGGTGACCCCCTACGAGCAGTACTTC

clone size: many
D gene: .
J gene: TRBJ2-1
V gene: TRBV6-1
CDR3 protein: CASSGQGYEQFF
CDR3 DNA: TGTGCCAGCAGTGGGCAGGGGTATGAGCAGTTCTTC

clone size: many
D gene: TRBD1
J gene: TRBJ2-1
V gene: TRBV7-9
CDR3 protein: CASSPPWTGLSYNEQFF
CDR3 DNA: TGTGCCAGCAGCCCGCCTTGGACAGGGTTATCCTACAATGAGCAGTTCTTC

clone size: .
D gene: .
J gene: TRBJ2-7
V gene: TRBV5-1
CDR3 protein: CASSSDLNPYEQYF
CDR3 DNA: TGCGCCAGCAGCTCCGACTTAAACCCCTACGAGCAGTACTTC

clone size: many
D gene: TRBD2
J gene: TRBJ2-1
V gene: TRBV18
CDR3 protein: CASSPRAGAPDEQFF
CDR3 DNA: TGTGCCAGCTCACCACGGGCGGGAGCCCCGGATGAGCAGTTCTTC

clone size: many
D gene: .
J gene: TRBJ1-2
V gene: TRBV27
CDR3 protein: CASSLSGNTRVTDYGYTF
CDR3 DNA: TGTGCCAGCAGTTTGAGCGGGAACACCCGAGTTACTGACTATGGCTACACCTTC

clone size: many
D gene: TRBD2
J gene: TRBJ2-7
V gene: TRBV12-3/TRBV12-4
CDR3 protein: CASRSGLAAFVEQYF
CDR3 DNA: TGTGCCAGCAGGTCGGGACTAGCGGCCTTTGTCGAGCAGTACTTC

clone size: .
D gene: TRBD1
J gene: TRBJ1-6
V gene: TRBV4-1
CDR3 protein: CASSQGDRGNSPLHF
CDR3 DNA: TGCGCCAGCAGCCAGGGGGACAGGGGTAATTCACCCCTCCACTTT

clone size: many
D gene: .
J gene: TRBJ1-1
V gene: TRBV20-1
CDR3 protein: CSAKADMNTEAFF
CDR3 DNA: TGCAGTGCTAAAGCGGATATGAACACTGAAGCTTTCTTT

clone size: many
D gene: .
J gene: TRBJ2-1
V gene: TRBV7-7
CDR3 protein: CASSLVGVSYNEQFF
CDR3 DNA: TGTGCTAGCAGCTTAGTAGGGGTCTCCTACAATGAGCAGTTCTTC

clone size: many
D gene: TRBD2
J gene: TRBJ2-7
V gene: TRBV20-1
CDR3 protein: CSARDDLGLAGVREQYF
CDR3 DNA: TGCAGTGCTAGGGACGATCTGGGACTAGCGGGAGTACGGGAGCAGTACTTC

clone size: many
D gene: TRBD1
J gene: TRBJ1-2
V gene: TRBV6-1
CDR3 protein: CASRRQGSAYGYTF
CDR3 DNA: TGTGCCAGCAGGAGACAGGGGTCTGCCTATGGCTACACCTTC

clone size: many
D gene: TRBD2
J gene: TRBJ2-7
V gene: TRBV30
CDR3 protein: CAWRSSGSSYEQYF
CDR3 DNA: TGTGCCTGGAGATCTAGCGGGAGTTCCTACGAGCAGTACTTC

clone size: many
D gene: .
J gene: TRBJ2-7
V gene: TRBV4-1
CDR3 protein: CASSLQDLSKSYEQYF
CDR3 DNA: TGCGCCAGCAGCCTACAAGATCTCTCTAAGTCCTACGAGCAGTACTTC

clone size: many
D gene: .
J gene: TRBJ2-1
V gene: TRBV6-5
CDR3 protein: CASSYSRMFYNEQFF
CDR3 DNA: TGTGCCAGCAGTTACTCGAGAATGTTCTACAATGAGCAGTTCTTC

clone size: many
D gene: .
J gene: TRBJ2-5
V gene: TRBV5-6
CDR3 protein: CASSPYTGGETQYF
CDR3 DNA: TGTGCCAGCAGTCCTTACACCGGTGGGGAGACCCAGTACTTC

clone size: many
D gene: .
J gene: TRBJ2-2
V gene: TRBV28
CDR3 protein: CASSSLGMNTGELFF
CDR3 DNA: TGTGCCAGCAGCTCGCTAGGGATGAACACCGGGGAGCTGTTTTTT

clone size: many
D gene: .
J gene: TRBJ2-3
V gene: TRBV6-1
CDR3 protein: CASFPRLNGQGGLRGTDTQYF
CDR3 DNA: TGTGCCAGTTTCCCTAGATTAAATGGACAGGGTGGTCTGCGGGGGACAGATACGCAGTATTTT

clone size: .
D gene: TRBD2
J gene: TRBJ2-1
V gene: TRBV5-6
CDR3 protein: CASELAGWNEQFF
CDR3 DNA: TGTGCCAGTGAACTAGCGGGTTGGAATGAGCAGTTCTTC

clone size: many
D gene: TRBD2
J gene: TRBJ2-7
V gene: TRBV4-1
CDR3 protein: CASSPAPVLAGARGEQYF
CDR3 DNA: TGCGCCAGCAGCCCTGCCCCCGTGTTAGCGGGAGCTAGAGGCGAGCAGTACTTC

clone size: many
D gene: TRBD2
J gene: TRBJ2-7
V gene: TRBV20-1
CDR3 protein: CSARRTSRTEQYF
CDR3 DNA: TGCAGTGCTAGACGGACTAGTAGAACCGAGCAGTACTTC

clone size: .
D gene: TRBD1
J gene: TRBJ1-6
V gene: TRBV13
CDR3 protein: CASSLFTGAGSYNSPLHF
CDR3 DNA: TGTGCCAGCAGCCTTTTTACAGGGGCCGGCTCCTATAATTCACCCCTCCACTTT

clone size: once
D gene: TRBD2
J gene: TRBJ2-7
V gene: TRBV28
CDR3 protein: CASRPRGGVWEQYF
CDR3 DNA: TGTGCCAGCAGACCCCGGGGGGGTGTCTGGGAGCAGTACTTC